This is a list of T cell receptor beta chains from one sample in a study of blood T cell repertoires in COVID-19. Here immunoSEQ multiplex PCR was the method, and the copy in TCRdb shows in-frame clones only, minus some. The data show approximately 180,000 clones, around 85% seen once. Source material: peripheral blood. The receptors derive from a man between 60 and 70 years old with acute or convalescent COVID-19. The CDR3 runs from the conserved cysteine through the conserved F or W. The D gene is left open where the match is weak. Expanded clones are given a class, and other clones once, few, many or no size at all.

>.|TRBV2|TRBJ2-2|.
CASSDFTANTGELFF
TGTGCCAGCAGTGATTTTACAGCCAACACCGGGGAGCTGTTTTTT
>.|TRBV18|TRBJ2-1|.
CASSPSSYNEQFF
TGTGCCAGCTCGCCTAGCTCCTACAATGAGCAGTTCTTC
>.|TRBV2|TRBJ2-2|.
CASSDHGAGELFF
TGTGCCAGCAGTGATCACGGGGCCGGGGAGCTGTTTTTT
>.|TRBV28|TRBJ2-7|.
CASTVGRGGTYEQYF
TGTGCCAGCACCGTGGGGAGGGGGGGTACCTACGAGCAGTACTTC
>.|TRBV18|TRBJ1-4|.
CASSPPGGNEKLFF
TGTGCCAGCTCACCACCGGGAGGGAATGAAAAACTGTTTTTT
>.|TRBV11-2|TRBJ1-2|.
CASSSRGTYGYTF
TGTGCCAGCAGCTCACGGGGGACCTATGGCTACACCTTC
>few|TRBV27|TRBJ2-7|TRBD2
CASSLRLGTSGPYEQYF
TGTGCCAGCAGTCTAAGGCTCGGGACTAGCGGACCCTACGAGCAGTACTTC
>.|TRBV19|TRBJ1-2|.
CASKLQGNYGYTF
TGTGCCAGTAAATTGCAGGGGAACTATGGCTACACCTTC
>.|TRBV4-2|TRBJ2-1|TRBD2
CASSQERRETSYNEQFF
TGTGCCAGCAGCCAAGAGAGGCGGGAGACCTCCTACAATGAGCAGTTCTTC
>.|TRBV27|TRBJ2-7|TRBD2
CASGLAEHYEQYF
TGTGCCAGCGGACTAGCGGAGCACTACGAGCAGTACTTC
>.|TRBV7-9|TRBJ2-3|.
CATAPPGSDTQYF
TGTGCCACCGCGCCCCCGGGATCAGATACGCAGTATTTT
>.|TRBV18|TRBJ2-2|.
CASSPQVNRVRTGELFF
TGTGCCAGCTCACCACAAGTAAACAGGGTACGCACCGGGGAGCTGTTTTTT
>once|TRBV29-1|TRBJ2-3|TRBD2
CSASGRLRRADTQYF
TGCAGCGCTAGCGGGAGGTTGCGTAGGGCAGATACGCAGTATTTT
>.|TRBV10-3|TRBJ1-2|.
CAIKERSLANYGYTF
TGTGCCATCAAAGAGCGGTCATTAGCTAACTATGGCTACACCTTC
>.|TRBV24-1|TRBJ2-3|.
CATRGGTTDTQYF
TGTGCCACTCGTGGGGGCACCACAGATACGCAGTATTTT
>.|TRBV5-1|TRBJ2-7|.
CASSSDGSSYEQYF
TGCGCCAGCAGCTCAGACGGGAGCTCCTACGAGCAGTACTTC
>.|TRBV6-4|TRBJ2-3|.
CASSLEGQGTDTQYF
TGTGCCAGCAGCCTCGAGGGTCAGGGGACAGATACGCAGTATTTT
>once|TRBV7-9|TRBJ2-4|TRBD1
CASSLGQVAKNIQYF
TGTGCCAGCAGCCTGGGACAGGTGGCCAAAAACATTCAGTACTTC
>.|TRBV7-9|TRBJ2-1|TRBD2
CASSLLAGAEQFF
TGTGCCAGCAGCCTCCTAGCGGGAGCTGAGCAGTTCTTC
>.|TRBV28|TRBJ2-1|.
CASMTVPNEQFF
TGTGCCAGCATGACAGTCCCCAATGAGCAGTTCTTC